The rows below give T cell receptor beta chains drawn from one sample of a study of human thymus T cells. The repertoire was sequenced with immunoSEQ multiplex PCR; TCRdb's copy has only in-frame clones and lacks some. The data contain 45,000 to 75,000 clones, about 93% of them singletons. The sample was blood. The receptors originated from a boy less than two years old with a congenital heart defect but otherwise immunologically healthy. Both conserved end residues are part of each CDR3. The order of the fields is CDR3 length, V gene, D gene, J gene, clone size, CDR3 protein, CDR3 DNA. A D gene is named only where the DNA matches it firmly. Expanded clones get a size class; other rows say once, few or many, or leave the size out.

>17|TRBV4-2|TRBD2|TRBJ2-1|NA
CASSPNERLAGYNEQFF
TGTGCCAGCAGCCCTAATGAGAGGCTAGCGGGTTACAATGAGCAGTTCTTC
>15|TRBV27|NA|TRBJ1-5|once
CASSLSGYSNQPQHF
TGTGCCAGCAGTTTATCGGGGTATAGCAATCAGCCCCAGCATTTT
>13|TRBV9|NA|TRBJ2-7|NA
CASSVAGAYEQYF
TGTGCCAGCAGCGTAGCGGGAGCCTACGAGCAGTACTTC
>11|TRBV7-9|NA|TRBJ2-7|NA
CASSSTYEQYF
TGTGCCAGCAGCTCCACATACGAGCAGTACTTC
>15|TRBV7-9|NA|TRBJ2-3|NA
CASSYSEIAGNTQYF
TGTGCCAGCAGCTACTCGGAGATAGCAGGGAATACGCAGTATTTT
>15|TRBV11-2|NA|TRBJ2-7|NA
CASSHSSTSSYEQYF
TGTGCCAGCAGCCACAGTTCTACCTCTTCCTACGAGCAGTACTTC
>12|TRBV6-1|NA|TRBJ1-2|NA
CASKTRGSGYTF
TGTGCCAGCAAAACTCGGGGGTCTGGCTACACCTTC
>14|TRBV13|NA|TRBJ2-3|NA
CASSPLTAGDTQYF
TGTGCCAGCAGCCCTCTAACGGCCGGCGATACGCAGTATTTT
>14|TRBV19|NA|TRBJ2-2|NA
CASSTTGGTGELFF
TGTGCCAGTAGTACGACAGGCGGCACCGGGGAGCTGTTTTTT
>14|TRBV6-1|TRBD2|TRBJ2-7|once
CASSEWTSGYEQYF
TGTGCCAGCAGTGAATGGACTAGCGGATACGAGCAGTACTTC
>13|TRBV19|NA|TRBJ1-5|NA
CASSRQGNQPQHF
TGTGCCAGTAGTAGACAGGGCAATCAGCCCCAGCATTTT
>16|TRBV4-1|TRBD2|TRBJ2-2|NA
CASSRISGTNTGELFF
TGCGCCAGCAGCCGGATCAGCGGGACCAACACCGGGGAGCTGTTTTTT
>17|TRBV2|TRBD2|TRBJ2-1|NA
CASSEATSGSIYNEQFF
TGTGCCAGCAGTGAAGCGACTAGCGGGAGCATCTACAATGAGCAGTTCTTC
>17|TRBV11-3|NA|TRBJ2-3|NA
CASSAIEGFTDTDTQYF
TGTGCCAGCAGCGCCATAGAGGGGTTCACTGACACAGATACGCAGTATTTT
>13|TRBV15|TRBD2|TRBJ2-3|NA
CATSSFSGSPQYF
TGTGCCACCAGCAGCTTCAGCGGGAGTCCCCAGTATTTT
>14|TRBV5-4|NA|TRBJ2-7|NA
CASSPVRGSYEQYF
TGTGCCAGCAGCCCGGTCAGGGGTTCCTACGAGCAGTACTTC
>14|TRBV18|TRBD1|TRBJ1-1|NA
CASSRQGENTEAFF
TGTGCCAGCTCACGTCAGGGGGAGAACACTGAAGCTTTCTTT
>17|TRBV5-1|NA|TRBJ2-7|NA
CASSLEDMLVDPGEQYF
TGCGCCAGCAGCTTGGAGGATATGTTAGTGGACCCGGGTGAGCAGTACTTC
>15|TRBV18|NA|TRBJ2-7|NA
CASSPSWGSSYEQYF
TGTGCCAGCTCCCCGTCCTGGGGCAGCTCCTACGAGCAGTACTTC
>14|TRBV10-3|NA|TRBJ2-5|NA
CAIRGRASGETQYF
TGTGCCATCAGAGGGCGAGCGTCCGGAGAGACCCAGTACTTC
>14|TRBV11-2|NA|TRBJ2-1|NA
CASSPLPQANEQFF
TGTGCCAGCAGCCCGTTACCCCAGGCGAATGAGCAGTTCTTC
>13|TRBV10-3|NA|TRBJ1-1|NA
CAITGYVNTEAFF
TGTGCCATCACAGGGTATGTGAACACTGAAGCTTTCTTT
>14|TRBV6-6|NA|TRBJ1-1|few
CASSTPLPNTEAFF
TGTGCCAGCAGTACGCCGCTGCCGAACACTGAAGCTTTCTTT
>15|TRBV4-3|TRBD1|TRBJ1-4|NA
CASSLWGTADEKLFF
TGCGCCAGCAGCCTCTGGGGGACAGCTGATGAAAAACTGTTTTTT
>15|TRBV13|TRBD1|TRBJ2-3|NA
CASSLYRQGVDTQYF
TGTGCCAGCAGCTTATACCGACAGGGCGTAGATACGCAGTATTTT
>18|TRBV10-3|NA|TRBJ1-3|NA
CAISERQGNRRWGNTIYF
TGTGCCATCAGTGAGCGGCAGGGGAACCGAAGGTGGGGAAACACCATATATTTT